This T cell receptor (beta chain) was documented in a study of cytomegalovirus exposure and HLA in healthy donors. Findings and caveats of the study: Most likely, a cluster of highly shared sequence variants arose as a sequencing artifact. In presence/absence analyses, roughly uniform sequencing depth across donors was assumed. As a later analysis revealed, the rate of TCR association differed by HLA locus, with DRB1 most and HLA-C fewest.

Sampled while nominally healthy, donors likely had unrecorded immune exposures. Germline-derived CDR1 and CDR2 are LNHNV and YYDKDF (reference sequence). Trimming removed 3 bases from V and 6 bases from J, with 14 bases in between. The CDR3 runs to 14 residues. Researchers ran the PCR with 60 Vbeta and 13 Jbeta primers. Assay: immunoSEQ multiplex PCR; the TCRdb copy retains only in-frame clones and omits some. The sample has 150,000 to 200,000 clones; 70% to 90% are singletons. Notes on this clone: What it recognizes is unknown.

The sequenced sample consisted of PBMCs. The rearrangement joins TRBV15 to TRBJ1-1, with D perhaps TRBD1 (5 bases). The source of this sequence is a man aged 18-30 years in good health and CMV-seropositive. CDR3 DNA: TGTGCCACCAGCAGGCCCGGGGGGAGGGCTGAAGCTTTCTTT. The encoded protein is CATSRPGGRAEAFF.